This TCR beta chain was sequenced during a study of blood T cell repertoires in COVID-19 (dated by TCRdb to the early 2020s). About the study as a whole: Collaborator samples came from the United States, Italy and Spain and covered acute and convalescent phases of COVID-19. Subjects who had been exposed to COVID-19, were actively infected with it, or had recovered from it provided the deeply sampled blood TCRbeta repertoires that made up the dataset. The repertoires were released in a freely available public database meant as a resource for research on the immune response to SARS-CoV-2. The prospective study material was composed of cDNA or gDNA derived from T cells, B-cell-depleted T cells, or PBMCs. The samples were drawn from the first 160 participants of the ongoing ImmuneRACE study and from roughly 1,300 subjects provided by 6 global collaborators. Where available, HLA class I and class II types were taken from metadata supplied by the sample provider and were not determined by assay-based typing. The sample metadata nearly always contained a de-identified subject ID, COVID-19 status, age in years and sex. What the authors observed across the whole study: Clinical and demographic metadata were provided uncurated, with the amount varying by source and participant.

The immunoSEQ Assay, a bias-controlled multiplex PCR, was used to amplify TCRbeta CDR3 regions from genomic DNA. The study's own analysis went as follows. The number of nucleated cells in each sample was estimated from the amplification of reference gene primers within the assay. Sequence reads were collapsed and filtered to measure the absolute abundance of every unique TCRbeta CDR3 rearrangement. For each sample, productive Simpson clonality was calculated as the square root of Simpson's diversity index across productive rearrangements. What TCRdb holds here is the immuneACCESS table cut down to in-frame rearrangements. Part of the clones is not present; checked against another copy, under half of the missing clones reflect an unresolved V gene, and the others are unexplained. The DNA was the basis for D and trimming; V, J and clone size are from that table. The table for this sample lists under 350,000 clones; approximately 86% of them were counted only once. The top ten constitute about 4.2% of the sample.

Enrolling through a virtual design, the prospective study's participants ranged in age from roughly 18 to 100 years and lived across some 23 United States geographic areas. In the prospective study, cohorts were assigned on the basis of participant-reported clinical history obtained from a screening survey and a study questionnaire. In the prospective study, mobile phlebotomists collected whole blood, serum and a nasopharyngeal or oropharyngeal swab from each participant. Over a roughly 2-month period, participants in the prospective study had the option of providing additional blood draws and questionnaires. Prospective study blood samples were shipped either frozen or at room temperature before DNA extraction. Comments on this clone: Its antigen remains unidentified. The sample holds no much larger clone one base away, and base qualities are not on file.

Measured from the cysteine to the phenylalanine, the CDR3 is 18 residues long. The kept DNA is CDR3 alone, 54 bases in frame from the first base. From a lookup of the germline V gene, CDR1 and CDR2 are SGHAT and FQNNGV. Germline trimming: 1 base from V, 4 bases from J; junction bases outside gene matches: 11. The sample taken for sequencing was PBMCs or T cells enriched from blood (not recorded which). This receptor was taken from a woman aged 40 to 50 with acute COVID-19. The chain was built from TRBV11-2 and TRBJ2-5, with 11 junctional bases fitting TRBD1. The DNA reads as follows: TGTGCCAGCAGCTTAGGCGGCCCGGGACAGGGGGGGTCAGAGACCCAGTACTTC. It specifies CASSLGGPGQGGSETQYF.